The 8 T cell receptor beta chains reported below all come from one sample, sequenced in a study of shared clonotypes between healthy human individuals (dated by TCRdb to 2020 to 2022). Library construction relied on the immunoSEQ multiplex PCR assay. TCRdb's version of the immuneACCESS table is confined to in-frame rearrangements and falls short of the full clone set. An unresolved V gene accounts for under half of the shortfall where checked; the remainder is of unknown origin. Within this sample are about 2 million clones, with 85% to 95% of them counted one time only. 0.1% to 0.15% of the sample goes to the ten largest clones. Material for sequencing was naive CD4+ T cells sorted from blood. The cell subset or site label corresponds to: CD45RA+ positively selected. The receptors here all came from a man younger than 35 in good health.

This chain uses TRBV4-3 with TRBJ1-3; D ambiguous. V shed 1 base and J shed 2 bases, with 6 bases lying between them. Germline V lookup: CDR1 LGHNA, CDR2 YSLEER. The CDR3 loop spans 14 amino acids. As DNA, the CDR3 is TGCGCCAGCAGCCAAGGCAACGCTGGAAACACCATATATTTT. The encoded protein is CASSQGNAGNTIYF.

This rearrangement joins TRBV7-8 to TRBJ1-6, with 9 bases aligning to TRBD1. The junction had 9 bases not matched to a gene; V was cut back by 1 base and J by 5 bases. The CDR3 is 18 residues long. CDR1 is SGHVS, CDR2 FQNEAQ, per germline. This chain's CDR3 is CASSLVLGQGLNNSPLHF. The CDR3 nucleotides are TGTGCCAGCAGCTTAGTTCTGGGACAGGGTCTAAATAATTCACCCCTCCACTTT. The whole variable domain, filled in from reference TRBV7-8 and TRBJ1-6, reads GAGVSQSPRYKVAKRGQDVALRCDPISGHVSLFWYQQALGQGPEFLTYFQNEAQLDKSGLPSDRFFAERPEGSVSTLKIQRTQQEDSAVYLCASSLVLGQGLNNSPLHFGNGTRLTVT.

The chain is built from TRBV6-1 and TRBJ2-7; possible D gene TRBD2, 6 bases. The germline V gene encodes CDR1 MNHNS and CDR2 SASEGT. The CDR3 totals 15 residues. Trimming pared 3 bases from V and 3 bases from J, leaving 15 bases between. The CDR3 reads CASSEAPGGNYEQYF. Written as DNA, the CDR3 is TGTGCCAGCAGTGAGGCCCCCGGGGGAAACTACGAGCAGTACTTC.

This chain joins TRBV10-3 and TRBJ2-5, with 11 bases lining up with TRBD2. The junction had 6 bases not matched to a gene; V was cut back by 8 bases and J by 4 bases. This CDR3 spans 14 amino acids. Per germline, CDR1 ENHRY and CDR2 SYGVKD. The CDR3: CAIALAGGGETQYF. The CDR3 nucleotides read TGTGCCATCGCGCTAGCGGGAGGAGGAGAGACCCAGTACTTC.

The V gene is TRBV5-6, the J gene TRBJ1-6; 8 bases are a match to TRBD1. CDR1 and CDR2 from the germline V gene are SGHDT and YYEEEE. The CDR3 is made up of 16 amino acids. Trimming cost V 1 base and J 6 bases; bases outside gene matches: 6. The DNA of the CDR3 is TGTGCCAGCAGCTTGTTGACAGGGGTTAGTAATTCACCCCTCCACTTT. Residues: CASSLLTGVSNSPLHF.

This clone was seen only once. This chain joins TRBV5-1 and TRBJ2-6; unclear D gene. V was shortened by 0 bases and J by 3 bases, with 10 bases between the two germline ends. The CDR3 runs to 16 residues. The germline V gene has CDR1 SGHRS and CDR2 YFSETQ. The CDR3: CASSLEKDSGANVLTF. The CDR3 DNA reads TGCGCCAGCAGCTTGGAAAAGGATAGTGGGGCCAACGTCCTGACTTTC.

The DNA of the CDR3 is TGTGCCAGCAGTACGCAATTGTTGGACAGGGGGTATGAGCAGTACTTC. It is translated as CASSTQLLDRGYEQYF. The rearrangement joins TRBV27 to TRBJ2-7; 10 bases align to TRBD1. Germline CDR1 is MNHEY and CDR2 is SMNVEV (reference sequence). The CDR3 loop spans 16 amino acids. V shed 5 bases, J shed 7 bases, and the junction held 14 bases outside the gene matches.

This clone appeared a single time. The chain employs TRBV11-2 and TRBJ1-4, with TRBD1 matching over 8 bases. J was trimmed by 0 bases and V by 5 bases; bases with no gene match: 5. Germline V gene data show CDR1 as SGHAT and CDR2 as FQNNGV. This CDR3 region has 16 residues. CDR3 region: CASSPTTGATNEKLFF. The CDR3 DNA reads as TGTGCCAGCAGCCCGACGACAGGGGCAACTAATGAAAAACTGTTTTTT.